Detailed here is one T cell receptor beta chain. Total RNA amounts of at least 6 micrograms were extracted per sample. The sample belongs to a study of blood T cells in healthy people across ages. The second PCR ran roughly 7 to 12 cycles with a sample-barcoded 5' primer and J-beta primers. TCRdb used MiXCR to reprocess the 5' RACE reads, holding one entry per CDR3 protein. The data hold 1.5 million to 2 million distinct CDR3 sequences, with 49% observed a single time. V shed 4 bases, J shed 3 bases, and the junction held 18 bases outside the gene matches. Per the germline V gene, CDR1 is SEHNR and CDR2 is FQNEAQ (reference sequence). CDR3 length: 18 amino acids.

Material for sequencing was blood. The V call is TRBV7-9, the J call TRBJ2-7, with 7 positions matching TRBD1. The sequence came from a woman between 40 and 55 years old in good health. The CDR3 reads CASSSTGSEQGTIYEQYF. Written as DNA, the CDR3 is TGTGCCAGCAGCTCCACCGGTAGCGAACAGGGGACGATCTACGAGCAGTACTTC.